Reported below is one T cell receptor (beta chain). Original data processing: It was from reference gene primer amplification that nucleated cell counts were estimated. TCRdb's copy holds only in-frame clones and misses some; the assay was immunoSEQ multiplex PCR. D and trimming come from the DNA, and the V and J calls and clone size come from that table. The sample lists just over 250,000 clones; 88% were seen once. The sample comes from a study of blood T cell repertoires in COVID-19. About the research overall: The United States, Italy and Spain provided the acute and convalescent COVID-19 samples. T cells, B-cell-depleted T cells, or PBMCs provided the cDNA or gDNA that served as material.

Germline V gene lookup returns CDR1 GTSNPN and CDR2 SVGIG (reference sequence). This CDR3 has 15 amino acids. With V trimmed by 3 bases and J by 6 bases, 8 bases remained unmatched. The V gene is TRBV30, the J gene TRBJ2-2; 9 bases line up with TRBD1. The source is a man between 60 and 75 years old who had recovered from COVID-19. Sequenced sample: peripheral blood. The CDR3 DNA sequence: TGTGCCTGGAGGGGACAGGGCAAGATAGCCGGGGAGCTGTTTTTT. Encoded protein: CAWRGQGKIAGELFF.